These 5 T cell receptor beta chains originate from one sample sequenced in a study of cytomegalovirus exposure and HLA in healthy donors (dated by TCRdb to the late 2010s). The receptor library was made with the immunoSEQ multiplex PCR assay. For the multiplex PCR, a mixture combining 60 forward primers for TCR Vbeta segments and 13 reverse primers for TCR Jbeta segments was used. TCRdb provides this immuneACCESS table in a form limited to in-frame rearrangements. Some clones are lacking; in checked studies, under half of them reflect an unresolved V gene, and why the rest are absent is not known. The sample includes 150,000 or so clones, with around 79% observed a single time. Together, the top ten hold 3.1% of the sample. The specimen sequenced was PBMCs. Receptors were obtained from a woman aged 40 to 50 in good health and CMV-seronegative.

The CDR3 spells CASIRGQVNTEAFF. The CDR3 DNA reads TGTGCCAGCATAAGAGGACAGGTGAACACTGAAGCTTTCTTT. J is TRBJ1-1 and V is TRBV2, with 7 bases matching TRBD1. The CDR3 sequence is 14 residues long. After removal of 7 bases from V and 0 bases from J, the junction contained 5 bases not matched to a gene. The germline CDR1 and CDR2 sequences are SNHLY and FYNNEI.

The rearrangement uses TRBV6-5 and TRBJ2-1, with 9 bases lining up with TRBD1. Losses at the gene ends were 6 bases for V and 4 bases for J; bases not matched to a gene: 4. Germline CDR1 MNHEY, CDR2 SVGAGI. This CDR3 contains 14 residues. The CDR3 here is CASRDRGSYNEQFF. CDR3 coding DNA: TGTGCCAGCAGGGACAGGGGATCATACAATGAGCAGTTCTTC.

The CDR3 nucleotides read TGTGCCAGCAGCTTTGGTGCGGGGATCTATGGCTACACCTTC. Amino acid sequence: CASSFGAGIYGYTF. The V gene is TRBV5-4, the J gene TRBJ1-2; D is unresolved. V gave up 2 bases and J gave up 4 bases, with 12 bases separating them. CDR1 and CDR2 from the germline V gene are SGHNT and YYREEE (reference sequence). This CDR3 comprises 14 residues.

The V and J genes are TRBV7-9 and TRBJ2-1; D might be TRBD1 (5 bases). This CDR3 contains 14 residues. Germline V gene data show CDR1 as SEHNR and CDR2 as FQNEAQ (reference sequence). Trimming shortened V by 5 bases and J by 14 bases, and 22 bases separated the two germline ends. This CDR3 is CASSPGQTYSVKFF. The DNA for the CDR3 is TGTGCCAGCAGCCCCGGACAAACCTACTCTGTGAAGTTCTTC.

J is TRBJ2-1 and V is TRBV6-5, with 12 bases aligning to TRBD2. Trimming at V came to 2 bases and at J to 10 bases, leaving 6 bases not matched to a gene. CDR1 and CDR2 from the germline V gene are MNHEY and SVGAGI. The CDR3 totals 15 residues. In DNA form, the CDR3 reads TGTGCCAGCAGTTACCCGCTAGCGGGGGGGCGAGAGCAGTTCTTC. Residues: CASSYPLAGGREQFF.